This record looks at one T cell receptor beta chain sequence and its context. The germline CDR1 and CDR2 sequences are ENHRY and SYGVKD. The CDR3 has 12 amino acids. The V gene end was trimmed by 6 bases and the J gene end by 7 bases; junction bases not matched to a gene: 4. Assay: immunoSEQ multiplex PCR; the TCRdb copy retains only in-frame clones and omits some. The profile shows approximately 70,000 clones, around 95% of them singletons. The sample comprised PBMCs. This sequence joins TRBV10-3 and TRBJ1-2, with TRBD1 matching 8 bases. This TCR came from a man aged 40-49 years with rheumatoid arthritis. The CDR3 reads CAISRDRGGYTF. The CDR3 DNA follows: TGTGCCATCAGCAGAGACAGGGGTGGCTACACCTTC.